A selection of T cell receptor beta chains follows, all from one sample in a study of blood T cell repertoires in COVID-19. The repertoire was sequenced with immunoSEQ multiplex PCR; TCRdb's copy has only in-frame clones and lacks some. The sample lists 40,000 to 55,000 clones; around 73% were seen once. Material: PBMCs or T cells enriched from blood (not recorded which). All receptors derive from a woman between 45 and 65 years old with acute COVID-19. Each CDR3 is given with its conserved first and last residue. D genes are given only for firm matches. Where a row states a size, it is once, few, many or the class of an expanded clone; other rows omit it.

TRBJ2-1 TRBV9 NA NA 15 TGTGCCAGCAGCGTAGGGGGCAGGGGAGGGGATGAGCAGTTCTTC CASSVGGRGGDEQFF
TRBJ2-7 TRBV19 NA NA 15 TGTGCCAGTAGTATCCAAACTGGTAGCTCCTACGAGCAGTACTTC CASSIQTGSSYEQYF
TRBJ2-7 TRBV2 NA NA 15 TGTGCCAGCACCTCGGTGGCAGGTATCGGTAACGAGCAGTACTTC CASTSVAGIGNEQYF
TRBJ2-7 TRBV5-6 NA NA 12 TGTGCCAGCAGCTTTTCGGGGTACGAGCAGTACTTC CASSFSGYEQYF
TRBJ1-2 TRBV19 NA NA 14 TGTGCCAGTAGTATGGGGTGGGGGCTCGGGAGCTACACCTTC CASSMGWGLGSYTF
TRBJ1-5 TRBV19 NA few 14 TGTGCCAGTAGTACCGCGGGTAGCAATCAGCCCCAGCATTTT CASSTAGSNQPQHF
TRBJ2-7 TRBV9 NA NA 13 TGTGCCAGCAGCCCCCGTCAGGGCCGGGAGCAGTACTTC CASSPRQGREQYF
TRBJ1-4 TRBV5-3 NA once 13 TGTGCCAGAAGCTTGAGCCAGGGAGAAAAACTGTTTTTT CARSLSQGEKLFF
TRBJ2-2 TRBV5-1 TRBD1 once 15 TGCGCCAGCAGCTTGTCAGGGGGTAACACCGGGGAGCTGTTTTTT CASSLSGGNTGELFF
TRBJ1-2 TRBV5-1 NA NA 17 TGCGCCAGCAGCTTGGAATCCGCCAGGCGACCCCTCTATGGCTACACCTTC CASSLESARRPLYGYTF
TRBJ2-7 TRBV5-4 NA NA 15 TGTGCCAGCAGCCGCGACTGGGGCAAAGGGCACGAGCAGTACTTC CASSRDWGKGHEQYF
TRBJ2-1 TRBV9 TRBD1 once 16 TGTGCCAGCAGCGAGCGGACAGGGCGGGGCCACAATGAGCAGTTCTTC CASSERTGRGHNEQFF
TRBJ1-6 TRBV7-3 NA once 14 TGTGCCAGCAGCTTCAGTCCCTATAATTCACCCCTCCACTTT CASSFSPYNSPLHF
TRBJ1-1 TRBV5-6 NA NA 15 TGTGCCAGCAGCCTGTCGGACAGAGAGAACACTGAAGCTTTCTTT CASSLSDRENTEAFF
TRBJ2-2 TRBV4-1 NA NA 14 TGCGCCAGCAGCCAAGGGCCAGTCACCGGGGAGCTGTTTTTT CASSQGPVTGELFF
TRBJ2-5 TRBV19 TRBD2 NA 14 TGTGCCAGTAGGGCTAGCGGGCCCCAAGAGACCCAGTACTTC CASRASGPQETQYF
TRBJ1-2 TRBV3-1/TRBV3-2 NA NA 15 TGTGCCAGCAGCCAAGAATACTCCAGGGGCTATGGCTACACCTTC CASSQEYSRGYGYTF
TRBJ2-1 TRBV7-2 NA once 15 TGTGCCAGCAGCTTAGATGGCAGCTCCTACAATGAGCAGTTCTTC CASSLDGSSYNEQFF
TRBJ2-5 TRBV30 NA NA 14 TGTGCCTGGAATAGGGGGTCCGACCAAGAGACCCAGTACTTC CAWNRGSDQETQYF
TRBJ2-7 TRBV4-1 NA NA 15 TGCGCCAGCAGCCCGCGGGGCGTAAAGGACGTCGAGCAGTACTTC CASSPRGVKDVEQYF
TRBJ2-1 TRBV4-2 TRBD2 few 17 TGTGCCAGCAGCCAAGAGGGGCTTGGCGGGGGTTGGAATGAGCAGTTCTTC CASSQEGLGGGWNEQFF
TRBJ1-1 TRBV3-1/TRBV3-2 NA NA 14 TGTGCCAGCAGCCAAGTGGCAGGGAAGACTGAAGCTTTCTTT CASSQVAGKTEAFF
TRBJ2-3 TRBV7-9 TRBD2 NA 16 TGTGCCAGCAGCCTATTTAGCGGGGCCAGCACAGATACGCAGTATTTT CASSLFSGASTDTQYF
TRBJ1-4 TRBV10-3 NA NA 12 TGTGCCATCAGCCGGACTGAGGAAAAACTGTTTTTT CAISRTEEKLFF
TRBJ2-3 TRBV10-1 NA NA 15 TGCGCCAGCAGTGAGAGAGTCGCCGACACAGATACGCAGTATTTT CASSERVADTDTQYF
TRBJ1-1 TRBV1 NA NA 15 TGCACCAGCAGCCCGACCGGGACAGGTGGCACTGAAGCTTTCTTT CTSSPTGTGGTEAFF
TRBJ1-2 TRBV6-5 TRBD1 NA 12 TGTGCCAGCAAGCAGGGGGCAGGTGGCTACACCTTC CASKQGAGGYTF
TRBJ1-1 TRBV27 TRBD1 NA 15 TGTGCCAGCAGTTGGTCCGCAGGGGGCAACACTGAAGCTTTCTTT CASSWSAGGNTEAFF
TRBJ1-2 TRBV2 NA NA 11 TGTGCCAGCAGTGACATCTATGGCTACACCTTC CASSDIYGYTF
TRBJ2-1 TRBV3-1/TRBV3-2 TRBD1 NA 13 TGTGCCAGCAGCCAAGACAGGGGGCGTGAGCAGTTCTTC CASSQDRGREQFF
TRBJ1-1 TRBV29-1 NA NA 13 TGCAGCGTTGATCGACAGCTGAACACTGAAGCTTTCTTT CSVDRQLNTEAFF
TRBJ1-5 TRBV6-5 NA NA 14 TGTGCCAGCAGTATCAACGCCTTAGATCAGCCCCAGCATTTT CASSINALDQPQHF
TRBJ1-1 TRBV19 TRBD1 NA 15 TGTGCCAGTAGCTCGCGGACAGGGACGAACACTGAAGCTTTCTTT CASSSRTGTNTEAFF
TRBJ2-1 TRBV11-2 TRBD2 NA 17 TGTGCCAGCAGCCAGGGCCCGGGACTAGCTAGGCACAATGAGCAGTTCTTC CASSQGPGLARHNEQFF
TRBJ2-6 TRBV9 NA NA 18 TGTGCCAGCAGCGTAGGTAGGCAGGGGAGCTCTGGGGCCAACGTCCTGACTTTC CASSVGRQGSSGANVLTF
TRBJ2-1 TRBV27 NA NA 16 TGTGCCAGCAGTTTATTTGACCCAAAAGGAGGCAATGAGCAGTTCTTC CASSLFDPKGGNEQFF
TRBJ1-5 TRBV19 NA NA 17 TGTGCCAGTAGGTCTCCTAAGGAGGGACGGAGCAATCAGCCCCAGCATTTT CASRSPKEGRSNQPQHF
TRBJ2-2 TRBV11-3 TRBD1 NA 14 TGTGCCAGCAGCAGGACAGGGAACACCGGGGAGCTGTTTTTT CASSRTGNTGELFF
TRBJ2-5 TRBV9 NA NA 17 TGTGCCAGCAGCGCCGAGGTGGACCTAAGGGGCCAAGAGACCCAGTACTTC CASSAEVDLRGQETQYF
TRBJ2-2 TRBV19 NA NA 14 TGTGCCAGTATGGCACAGTGGCACACCGGGGAGCTGTTTTTT CASMAQWHTGELFF
TRBJ1-4 TRBV5-5 TRBD1 NA 15 TGTGCCAGCAGCCCAGGGACAGGGACCTTGGAAAAACTGTTTTTT CASSPGTGTLEKLFF
TRBJ1-4 TRBV28 NA NA 14 TGTGCCAGCAGTTTGGTAGGGGTTGGGGAAAAACTGTTTTTT CASSLVGVGEKLFF
TRBJ2-1 TRBV29-1 TRBD1 NA 14 TGCAGCGTTGAAGGACAGGGGGCAGGGAATGAGCAGTTCTTC CSVEGQGAGNEQFF
TRBJ1-2 TRBV19 TRBD1 few 16 TGTGCCAGTAGTATGGGGCAGGGGGCCATTAACTATGGCTACACCTTC CASSMGQGAINYGYTF
TRBJ1-4 TRBV28 TRBD1 NA 15 TGTGCCAGCAGGTTCCTACAGGGGAGGAGTGAAAAACTGTTTTTT CASRFLQGRSEKLFF
TRBJ2-3 TRBV5-6 TRBD2 NA 16 TGTGCCAGCAGCTTGAGGACTAGCCGAAACACAGATACGCAGTATTTT CASSLRTSRNTDTQYF
TRBJ2-3 TRBV7-3 NA NA 15 TGTGCCAGCAGCTTATGGGCTAGCGCCACAGATACGCAGTATTTT CASSLWASATDTQYF
TRBJ2-2 TRBV19 NA NA 15 TGTGCCAGTAGTAAAGAGAACAGAAACACCGGGGAGCTGTTTTTT CASSKENRNTGELFF
TRBJ2-1 TRBV7-2 NA NA 10 TGTGCCAGCAGCCCTCCTGAGCAGTTCTTC CASSPPEQFF
TRBJ1-3 TRBV19 NA few 15 TGTGCCAGTAGTACGCGGGTCGGCTCTGGAAACACCATATATTTT CASSTRVGSGNTIYF
TRBJ1-3 TRBV9 NA few 14 TGTGCCAGCAGCCCAGGGGACTCTGGAAACACCATATATTTT CASSPGDSGNTIYF
TRBJ2-7 TRBV10-2 TRBD1 once 16 TGCGCCAGCAGTGAAGGGGACAGGGGGATTGGGTACGAGCAGTACTTC CASSEGDRGIGYEQYF
TRBJ2-3 TRBV19 NA NA 13 TGTGCCAGTAGTACACTATACACAGATACGCAGTATTTT CASSTLYTDTQYF
TRBJ1-3 TRBV18 NA NA 15 TGTGCCAGCTCACCAGGGCATAGCTCTGGAAACACCATATATTTT CASSPGHSSGNTIYF
TRBJ1-2 TRBV12-3/TRBV12-4 NA NA 13 TGTGCCAGCAGTTCTCCCCCGAGCTTTGGCTACACCTTC CASSSPPSFGYTF
TRBJ1-5 TRBV18 NA NA 14 TGTGCCAGCTCACCAGGCGGGTCGGGACAGCCCCAGCATTTT CASSPGGSGQPQHF
TRBJ2-5 TRBV5-4 TRBD1 NA 16 TGTGCCAGCAGCTTGCGGACAGGGGGCGGCCAAGAGACCCAGTACTTC CASSLRTGGGQETQYF
TRBJ2-2 TRBV7-3 TRBD2 NA 13 TGTGCCAGTGGGGACTACCGGACCGGGGAGCTGTTTTTT CASGDYRTGELFF
TRBJ1-2 TRBV7-2 NA NA 15 TGTGCCAGCAGCTTAGCCCCCGGGGAGTCCTATGGCTACACCTTC CASSLAPGESYGYTF